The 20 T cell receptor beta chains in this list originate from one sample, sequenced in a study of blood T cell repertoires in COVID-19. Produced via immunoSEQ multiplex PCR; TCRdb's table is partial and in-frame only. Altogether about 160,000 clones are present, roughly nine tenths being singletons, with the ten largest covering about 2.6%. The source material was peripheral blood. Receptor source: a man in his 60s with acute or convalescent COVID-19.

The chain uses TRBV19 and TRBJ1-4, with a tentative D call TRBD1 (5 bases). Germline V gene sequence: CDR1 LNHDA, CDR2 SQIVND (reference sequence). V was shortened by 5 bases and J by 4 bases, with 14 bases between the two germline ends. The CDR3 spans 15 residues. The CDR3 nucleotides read TGTGCCAGTAGTCTCCAAGACAGATTTAATGAAAAACTGTTTTTT. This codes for CASSLQDRFNEKLFF.

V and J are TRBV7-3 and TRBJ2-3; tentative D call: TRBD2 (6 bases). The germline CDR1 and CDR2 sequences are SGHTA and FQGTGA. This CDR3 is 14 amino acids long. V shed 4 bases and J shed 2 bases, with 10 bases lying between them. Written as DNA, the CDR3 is TGTGCCAGCAGCTCGGGACTGTACACAGATACGCAGTATTTT. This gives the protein CASSSGLYTDTQYF.

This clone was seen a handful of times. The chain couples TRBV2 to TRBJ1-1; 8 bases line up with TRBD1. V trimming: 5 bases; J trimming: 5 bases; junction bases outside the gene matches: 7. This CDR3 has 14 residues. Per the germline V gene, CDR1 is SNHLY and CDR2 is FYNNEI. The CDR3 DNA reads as TGTGCCAGCAGTAGCAGGGGGCAAGGGACTGAAGCTTTCTTT. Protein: CASSSRGQGTEAFF. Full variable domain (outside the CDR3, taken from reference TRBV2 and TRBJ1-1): EPEVTQTPSHQVTQMGQEVILRCVPISNHLYFYWYRQILGQKVEFLVSFYNNEISEKSEIFDDQFSVERPDGSNFTLKIRSTKLEDSAMYFCASSSRGQGTEAFFGQGTRLTVV.

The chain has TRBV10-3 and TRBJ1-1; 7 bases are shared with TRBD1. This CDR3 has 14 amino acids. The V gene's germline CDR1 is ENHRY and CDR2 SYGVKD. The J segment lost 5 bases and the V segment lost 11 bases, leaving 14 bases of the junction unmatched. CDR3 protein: CAAASSGGRTEAFF. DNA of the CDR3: TGTGCCGCAGCGAGCTCAGGGGGTCGGACTGAAGCTTTCTTT.

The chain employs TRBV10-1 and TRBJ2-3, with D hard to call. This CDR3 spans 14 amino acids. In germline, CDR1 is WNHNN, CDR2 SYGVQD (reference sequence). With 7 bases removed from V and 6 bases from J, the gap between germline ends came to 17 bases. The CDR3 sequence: CASTQGGSKDTQYF. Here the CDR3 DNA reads TGCGCCAGCACCCAAGGCGGTTCTAAGGATACGCAGTATTTT.

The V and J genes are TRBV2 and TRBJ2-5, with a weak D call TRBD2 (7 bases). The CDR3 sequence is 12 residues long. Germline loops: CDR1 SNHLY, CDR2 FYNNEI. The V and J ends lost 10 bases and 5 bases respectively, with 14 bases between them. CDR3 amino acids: CANREGPETQYF. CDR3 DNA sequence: TGTGCCAACAGGGAGGGGCCGGAGACCCAGTACTTC. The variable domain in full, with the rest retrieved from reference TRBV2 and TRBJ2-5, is EPEVTQTPSHQVTQMGQEVILRCVPISNHLYFYWYRQILGQKVEFLVSFYNNEISEKSEIFDDQFSVERPDGSNFTLKIRSTKLEDSAMYFCANREGPETQYFGPGTRLLVL.

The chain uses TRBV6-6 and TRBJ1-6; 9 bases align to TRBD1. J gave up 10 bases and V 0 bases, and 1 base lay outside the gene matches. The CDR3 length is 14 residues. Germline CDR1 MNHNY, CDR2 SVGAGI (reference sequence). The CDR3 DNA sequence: TGTGCCAGCAGTTACTCGGGGACAGGGTCACCCCTCCACTTT. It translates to CASSYSGTGSPLHF.

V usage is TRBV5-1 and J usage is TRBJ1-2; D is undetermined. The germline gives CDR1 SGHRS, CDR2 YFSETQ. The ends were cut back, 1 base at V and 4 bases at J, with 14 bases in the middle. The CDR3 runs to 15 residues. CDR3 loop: CASSLSGQVLYGYTF. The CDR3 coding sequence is TGCGCCAGCAGCTTGAGTGGGCAGGTCCTCTATGGCTACACCTTC.

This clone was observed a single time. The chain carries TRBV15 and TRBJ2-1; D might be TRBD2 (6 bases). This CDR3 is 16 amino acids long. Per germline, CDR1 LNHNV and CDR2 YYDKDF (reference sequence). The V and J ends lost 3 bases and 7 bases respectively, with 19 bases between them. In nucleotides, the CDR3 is TGTGCCACCAGCAGCCTACGGACTACCCGTGGGAATGAGCAGTTCTTC. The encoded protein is CATSSLRTTRGNEQFF.

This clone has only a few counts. The CDR3 protein is CASSPETGGNTIYF. The DNA for the CDR3 is TGTGCCAGCTCACCCGAGACAGGGGGAAACACCATATATTTT. This sequence joins TRBV18 and TRBJ1-3, with TRBD1 matching over 7 bases. Germline V CDR1 and CDR2: KGHSH, LQKENI. Trimming took 3 bases from V and 4 from J; bases not matched to a gene: 3. The CDR3 extends over 14 amino acids.

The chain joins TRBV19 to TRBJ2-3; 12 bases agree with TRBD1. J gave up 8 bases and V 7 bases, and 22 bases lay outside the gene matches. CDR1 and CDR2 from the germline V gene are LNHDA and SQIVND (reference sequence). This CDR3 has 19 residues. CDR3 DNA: TGTGCCAGTAAGTCCGGGACAGGGGGCGCGGCGACCATGACGGGTACGCAGTATTTT. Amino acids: CASKSGTGGAATMTGTQYF.

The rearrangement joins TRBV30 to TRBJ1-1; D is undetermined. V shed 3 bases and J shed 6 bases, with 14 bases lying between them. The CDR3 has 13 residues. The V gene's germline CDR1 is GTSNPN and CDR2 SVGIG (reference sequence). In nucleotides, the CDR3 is TGTGCCTGGAGCGCAGAACAAGTTTCTGAAGCTTTCTTT. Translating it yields CAWSAEQVSEAFF.

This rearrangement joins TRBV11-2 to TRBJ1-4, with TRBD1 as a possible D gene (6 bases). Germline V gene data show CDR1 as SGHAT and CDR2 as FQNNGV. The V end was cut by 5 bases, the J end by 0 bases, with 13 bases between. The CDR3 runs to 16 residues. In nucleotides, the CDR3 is TGTGCCAGCAGCCGACAACAGGGAGCAACTAATGAAAAACTGTTTTTT. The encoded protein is CASSRQQGATNEKLFF.

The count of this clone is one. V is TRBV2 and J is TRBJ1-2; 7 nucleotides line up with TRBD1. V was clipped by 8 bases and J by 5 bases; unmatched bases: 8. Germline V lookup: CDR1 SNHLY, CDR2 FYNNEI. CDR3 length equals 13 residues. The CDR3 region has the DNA TGTGCCAGCTGGATCACAGGGGAGTATGGCTACACCTTC. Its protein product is CASWITGEYGYTF. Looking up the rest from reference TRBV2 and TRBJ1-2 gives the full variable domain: EPEVTQTPSHQVTQMGQEVILRCVPISNHLYFYWYRQILGQKVEFLVSFYNNEISEKSEIFDDQFSVERPDGSNFTLKIRSTKLEDSAMYFCASWITGEYGYTFGSGTRLTVV.

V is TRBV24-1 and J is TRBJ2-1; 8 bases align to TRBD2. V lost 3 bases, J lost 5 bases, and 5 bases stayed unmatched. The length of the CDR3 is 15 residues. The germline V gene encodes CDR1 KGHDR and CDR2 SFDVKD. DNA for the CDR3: TGTGCCACCAGTGATCCGAGCGGGGGTAACAATGAGCAGTTCTTC. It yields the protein CATSDPSGGNNEQFF.

CDR3 bases: TGTGCCAGCAGCACCGCGAACGGGGAGCTGTTTTTT. Amino acids: CASSTANGELFF. The chain links TRBV11-2 to TRBJ2-2; D is unresolved. The CDR3 spans 12 residues. The germline V gene has CDR1 SGHAT and CDR2 FQNNGV. Trimming cost V 5 bases and J 7 bases, with 8 bases left between them.

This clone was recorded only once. The CDR3 protein is CASSPGTSEEQYF. The DNA of the CDR3 is TGTGCCAGCTCACCCGGGACTTCAGAGGAGCAGTACTTC. The rearrangement joins TRBV18 to TRBJ2-7, with D possibly being TRBD2 (6 bases). Per germline, CDR1 KGHSH and CDR2 LQKENI. This CDR3 spans 13 amino acids. Trimming removed 3 bases at V and 7 bases at J, with 13 bases between. The whole variable domain, filled in from reference TRBV18 and TRBJ2-7, reads NAGVMQNPRHLVRRRGQEARLRCSPMKGHSHVYWYRQLPEEGLKFMVYLQKENIIDESGMPKERFSAEFPKEGPSILRIQQVVRGDSAAYFCASSPGTSEEQYFGPGTRLTVT.

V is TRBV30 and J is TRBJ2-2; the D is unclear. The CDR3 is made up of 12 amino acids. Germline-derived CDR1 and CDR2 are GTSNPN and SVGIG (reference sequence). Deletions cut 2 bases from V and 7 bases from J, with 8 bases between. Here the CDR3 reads CAWSTKVGELFF. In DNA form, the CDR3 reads TGTGCCTGGAGTACTAAGGTCGGGGAGCTGTTTTTT.

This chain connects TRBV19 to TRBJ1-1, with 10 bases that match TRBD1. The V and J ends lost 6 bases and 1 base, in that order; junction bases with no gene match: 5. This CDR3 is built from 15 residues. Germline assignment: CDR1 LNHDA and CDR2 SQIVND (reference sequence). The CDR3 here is CASRRQGATNTEAFF. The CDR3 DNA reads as TGTGCCAGTAGAAGACAGGGGGCAACGAACACTGAAGCTTTCTTT. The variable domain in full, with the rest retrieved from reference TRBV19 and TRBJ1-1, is DGGITQSPKYLFRKEGQNVTLSCEQNLNHDAMYWYRQDPGQGLRLIYYSQIVNDFQKGDIAEGYSVSREKKESFPLTVTSAQKNPTAFYLCASRRQGATNTEAFFGQGTRLTVV.

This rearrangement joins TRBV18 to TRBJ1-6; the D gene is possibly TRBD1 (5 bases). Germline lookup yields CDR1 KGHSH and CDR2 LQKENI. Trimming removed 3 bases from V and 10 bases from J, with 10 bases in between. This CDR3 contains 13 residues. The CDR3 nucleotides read TGTGCCAGCTCACCGACAGAGGAATCACCCCTCCACTTT. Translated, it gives CASSPTEESPLHF. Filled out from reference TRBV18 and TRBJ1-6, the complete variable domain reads NAGVMQNPRHLVRRRGQEARLRCSPMKGHSHVYWYRQLPEEGLKFMVYLQKENIIDESGMPKERFSAEFPKEGPSILRIQQVVRGDSAAYFCASSPTEESPLHFGNGTRLTVT.